The next 25 T cell receptor beta chains were all read from a single sample in a study of OX40 agonist ivuxolimab in advanced cancers. Assay: immunoSEQ multiplex PCR; the TCRdb copy retains only in-frame clones and omits some. The sample has some 45,000 clones, roughly 86% seen once. The specimen comprised CD4+ or CD8+ T cells sorted from blood, sampled in a trial of the OX40 agonist ivuxolimab. These receptors all stem from an adult with an advanced solid tumor such as melanoma, head and neck, liver or kidney cancer.

The chain links TRBV10-3 to TRBJ2-7; no firm D call. Trimming cost V 6 bases and J 7 bases, with 22 bases left between them. The CDR3 length is 15 residues. Germline V gene lookup returns CDR1 ENHRY and CDR2 SYGVKD. In DNA, the CDR3 is TGTGCCATCAGAATCAGTGGTGGTTCATCCGAAGAGCAGTACTTC. Residues: CAIRISGGSSEEQYF.

This sequence joins TRBV10-3 and TRBJ1-4; the D gene is possibly TRBD1 (6 bases). CDR3 length: 17 residues. Germline V CDR1 and CDR2: ENHRY, SYGVKD. Trimming left V 0 bases short and J 3 bases short, with 14 bases between. The CDR3 DNA reads as TGTGCCATCAGTGAGTCAAGGCAGGGGAGTTCTAATGAAAAACTGTTTTTT. Translating gives CAISESRQGSSNEKLFF.

The chain uses TRBV5-1 and TRBJ1-4; TRBD1 matches at 7 bases. V lost 4 bases, J lost 8 bases, and 14 bases stayed unmatched. From germline, CDR1 is SGHRS and CDR2 YFSETQ. The CDR3 contains 16 residues. CDR3 in DNA: TGCGCCAGCAGCCTAGGACAGGCCATTAGTAGGGAAAAACTGTTTTTT. Residues: CASSLGQAISREKLFF.

V usage is TRBV9 and J usage is TRBJ2-1; D is perhaps TRBD2 (6 bases). CDR3 length equals 16 residues. Trimming took 3 bases from V and 1 from J, leaving 14 bases between them. Germline assignment: CDR1 SGDLS and CDR2 YYNGEE. The CDR3 spells CASSALMGGSYNEQFF. CDR3 nucleotide sequence: TGTGCCAGCAGCGCCCTAATGGGGGGTTCCTACAATGAGCAGTTCTTC.

The rearrangement uses TRBV29-1 and TRBJ1-1; D unclear. This CDR3 comprises 10 residues. With 7 bases removed from V and 4 bases from J, the gap between germline ends came to 7 bases. CDR1 and CDR2 (germline): SQVTM, ANQGSEA. CDR3 residues: CSGESTEAFF. In DNA, the CDR3 is TGCAGCGGAGAAAGCACTGAAGCTTTCTTT. Variable domain in full (rest from reference TRBV29-1 and TRBJ1-1): SAVISQKPSRDICQRGTSLTIQCQVDSQVTMMFWYRQQPGQSLTLIATANQGSEATYESGFVIDKFPISRPNLTFSTLTVSNMSPEDSSIYLCSGESTEAFFGQGTRLTVV.

Comments on this clone: Other DNA sequences of this sample code for an identical CDR3. The rearrangement links TRBV20-1 to TRBJ1-2; D is ambiguous. The germline gives CDR1 DFQATT, CDR2 SNEGSKA (reference sequence). This CDR3 has 11 residues. V was pared by 2 bases and J by 3 bases, with 4 bases between. The CDR3 region is CSARPDYGYTF. CDR3 coding DNA: TGCAGTGCTAGACCGGACTATGGCTACACCTTC.

This chain links TRBV6-6 with TRBJ1-5; D gene ambiguous. The germline V and J ends were trimmed by 0 bases and 2 bases, with 8 bases remaining between them. The CDR3 spans 15 residues. Germline CDR1 MNHNY, CDR2 SVGAGI (reference sequence). CDR3 protein: CASSYSTIGNQPQHF. CDR3 bases: TGTGCCAGCAGTTACTCCACGATTGGCAATCAGCCCCAGCATTTT.

In this sample, this clone turned up once. The chain links TRBV7-9 to TRBJ1-1; 8 bases align to TRBD1. Losses at the gene ends were 2 bases for V and 0 bases for J; bases not matched to a gene: 5. The CDR3 length is 16 residues. Germline V gene data show CDR1 as SEHNR and CDR2 as FQNEAQ (reference sequence). The CDR3 region is CASSLRGRGLNTEAFF. Written as DNA, the CDR3 is TGTGCCAGCAGCTTAAGAGGCAGGGGGCTGAACACTGAAGCTTTCTTT.

The table lists this clone with a few counts. The rearrangement links TRBV5-1 to TRBJ1-6; weak D call: TRBD1 (5 bases). Trimming took off 1 base at V and 7 bases at J, with 15 bases between the two ends. The V gene's germline CDR1 is SGHRS and CDR2 YFSETQ. The CDR3 length is 16 residues. The CDR3 protein is CASSLYLRGGNSPLHF. CDR3 bases: TGCGCCAGCAGCTTGTATCTCCGGGGGGGAAATTCACCCCTCCACTTT.

There are a few counts of this clone. V and J are TRBV4-2 and TRBJ1-5; 7 nucleotides align to TRBD1. With 1 base clipped from V and 6 bases from J, the junction kept 6 bases outside the gene matches. The CDR3 loop spans 15 amino acids. Germline CDR1 and CDR2: LGHNA and YNFKEQ. The CDR3 loop is CASSQGQGEVQPQHF. The DNA of the CDR3 is TGTGCCAGCAGCCAAGGGCAGGGGGAGGTTCAGCCCCAGCATTTT.

A remark on this clone: Because the CDR3 is missing its conserved closing phenylalanine or tryptophan, this is likely a read error. The V gene is TRBV7-7, the J gene TRBJ1-6; D is unclear. The length of the CDR3 is 15 residues. Germline CDR1 and CDR2: SSHAT and FNYEAQ (reference sequence). Trimming took off 4 bases at V and 1 base at J, with 8 bases between the two ends. For the CDR3, the DNA is TGTGCCAGCAGCTGTCCAAGGTCCTATAATTCACCCCTCCACCTT. This encodes CASSCPRSYNSPLHL.

V is TRBV28 and J is TRBJ1-4; the D gene is possibly TRBD1 (5 bases). V dropped 3 bases and J dropped 11 bases, with 16 bases sitting between them. The germline V gene has CDR1 MDHEN and CDR2 SYDVKM. The CDR3 contains 14 residues. The CDR3 coding sequence is TGTGCCAGCAGTTTTCGGGGCCTCTTACGGAAACTGTTTTTT. It yields the protein CASSFRGLLRKLFF.

V is TRBV19 and J is TRBJ1-2; maybe TRBD1 (6 bases). The CDR3 sequence is 13 residues long. Trimming stripped 11 bases from V and 3 bases from J, with 16 bases between. CDR1 and CDR2 (germline): LNHDA, SQIVND (reference sequence). CDR3 DNA: TGTGCCGCCGAACCAACAGGGTACTATGGCTACACCTTC. Translation: CAAEPTGYYGYTF.

The genes are TRBV7-2 and TRBJ1-1; tentatively, D is TRBD1 (6 bases). The CDR3 runs 14 residues. Trimming took off 3 bases at V and 1 base at J, with 9 bases between the two ends. Germline V gene sequence: CDR1 SGHTA, CDR2 FQGNSA. Written as DNA, the CDR3 is TGTGCCAGCAGCTTTCGAGGGGGGAACACTGAAGCTTTCTTT. It encodes CASSFRGGNTEAFF.

The V call is TRBV9, the J call TRBJ2-7; D is unclear. Germline CDR1 and CDR2: SGDLS and YYNGEE. Trimming pared 0 bases from V and 0 bases from J, leaving 7 bases between. The CDR3 contains 14 residues. CDR3 DNA sequence: TGTGCCAGCAGCGTAGAGGTGGGCTCCTACGAGCAGTACTTC. It specifies CASSVEVGSYEQYF. The full variable domain, completed using reference TRBV9 and TRBJ2-7, is DSGVTQTPKHLITATGQRVTLRCSPRSGDLSVYWYQQSLDQGLQFLIQYYNGEERAKGNILERFSAQQFPDLHSELNLSSLELGDSALYFCASSVEVGSYEQYFGPGTRLTVT.

This clone has just one count. The chain has TRBV6-5 and TRBJ1-6, with a weak D call TRBD1 (5 bases). V lost 2 bases to trimming and J lost 9 bases, with 8 bases between them. Germline lookup yields CDR1 MNHEY and CDR2 SVGAGI. The CDR3 runs to 13 residues. As DNA, the CDR3 is TGTGCCAGCAGTTACCTGACAGCTTCACCCCTCCACTTT. Amino acid sequence: CASSYLTASPLHF.

This clone was seen just once. The chain joins TRBV7-9 to TRBJ2-7; 10 bases line up with TRBD1. The CDR3 covers 14 residues. Germline V gene sequence: CDR1 SEHNR, CDR2 FQNEAQ (reference sequence). V lost 5 bases and J lost 4; bases outside the gene matches: 5. CDR3 bases: TGTGCCAGCAGCCCCCGGGACAGGGGTTACGAGCAGTACTTC. Protein product: CASSPRDRGYEQYF. The full variable domain, completed using reference TRBV7-9 and TRBJ2-7, is DTGVSQNPRHKITKRGQNVTFRCDPISEHNRLYWYRQTLGQGPEFLTYFQNEAQLEKSRLLSDRFSAERPKGSFSTLEIQRTEQGDSAMYLCASSPRDRGYEQYFGPGTRLTVT.

The chain carries TRBV9 and TRBJ2-7; D not certain. Per the germline V gene, CDR1 is SGDLS and CDR2 is YYNGEE. The CDR3 runs to 12 residues. Trimming removed 5 bases at V and 3 bases at J, with 9 bases between. The CDR3 region has the DNA TGTGCCAGCAGTGAGCCCGACTACGAGCAGTACTTC. It yields the protein CASSEPDYEQYF.

This chain uses TRBV7-9 with TRBJ2-5; D remains ambiguous. The CDR3 extends over 13 amino acids. CDR1 and CDR2 from the germline V gene are SEHNR and FQNEAQ (reference sequence). Between the trimmed V and J ends, which lost 2 bases and 2 bases, there was a span of 6 bases. The CDR3 loop reads CASSLSRQETQYF. The CDR3 nucleotides read TGTGCCAGCAGCTTAAGTCGACAAGAGACCCAGTACTTC.

The CDR3 coding sequence is TGTGCCAGCAGCTTAAACCCCAGGGGGGAGCAGTACTTC. It yields the protein CASSLNPRGEQYF. The rearrangement links TRBV7-3 to TRBJ2-7; the match to TRBD1 covers 7 bases. The CDR3 sequence is 13 residues long. In germline, CDR1 is SGHTA, CDR2 FQGTGA. V shed 1 base and J 7 bases; nucleotides not matched to a gene: 4. The whole variable domain, remainder taken from reference TRBV7-3 and TRBJ2-7, is GAGVSQTPSNKVTEKGKYVELRCDPISGHTALYWYRQSLGQGPEFLIYFQGTGAADDSGLPNDRFFAVRPEGSVSTLKIQRTERGDSAVYLCASSLNPRGEQYFGPGTRLTVT.

This clone was seen a single time. The chain carries TRBV7-9 and TRBJ2-3; maybe TRBD2 (7 bases). Germline CDR1 reads SEHNR; CDR2 reads FQNEAQ (reference sequence). Trimming pared 7 bases from V and 2 bases from J, leaving 22 bases between. The CDR3 has 17 amino acids. In DNA form, the CDR3 reads TGTGCCAGCAACCCTGATCTCGTCGGGGGGCCCACAGATACGCAGTATTTT. This translates into CASNPDLVGGPTDTQYF.

The chain couples TRBV29-1 to TRBJ2-1, with 11 bases fitting TRBD1. The ends lost 0 bases at V and 9 bases at J; junction bases unmatched: 7. Germline V gene sequence: CDR1 SQVTM, CDR2 ANQGSEA. The CDR3 has 15 residues. CDR3 protein: CSVEDEGQGAGEQFF. The CDR3 DNA sequence: TGCAGCGTTGAAGACGAAGGACAGGGGGCTGGTGAGCAGTTCTTC.

The V call is TRBV27, the J call TRBJ2-1; 8 nucleotides line up with TRBD1. CDR3 length: 16 amino acids. Trimming took 0 bases from V and 7 from J; bases not matched to a gene: 8. Germline CDR1 is MNHEY and CDR2 is SMNVEV (reference sequence). The CDR3 nucleotides read TGTGCCAGCAGTTTATCGGGCCAGGGGGCGGAGAATGAGCAGTTCTTC. Amino acid sequence: CASSLSGQGAENEQFF.

V and J are TRBV5-1 and TRBJ2-7; 8 bases line up with TRBD1. The germline V gene has CDR1 SGHRS and CDR2 YFSETQ. V dropped 0 bases and J dropped 5; count of bases not matched to a gene: 1. The CDR3 sequence is 13 residues long. CDR3 protein: CASSLAGGHEQYF. The CDR3 nucleotides are TGCGCCAGCAGCTTGGCAGGGGGCCACGAGCAGTACTTC.

J is TRBJ2-5 and V is TRBV6-6; a weak D match, TRBD2 (7 bases). Germline V gives CDR1 MNHNY, CDR2 SVGAGI (reference sequence). V was shortened by 1 base and J by 5 bases, with 17 bases between the two germline ends. The CDR3 runs 16 residues. The CDR3 DNA follows: TGTGCCAGCAGTTACTGGACTAGTGGGGGGCACGAGACCCAGTACTTC. It specifies CASSYWTSGGHETQYF.